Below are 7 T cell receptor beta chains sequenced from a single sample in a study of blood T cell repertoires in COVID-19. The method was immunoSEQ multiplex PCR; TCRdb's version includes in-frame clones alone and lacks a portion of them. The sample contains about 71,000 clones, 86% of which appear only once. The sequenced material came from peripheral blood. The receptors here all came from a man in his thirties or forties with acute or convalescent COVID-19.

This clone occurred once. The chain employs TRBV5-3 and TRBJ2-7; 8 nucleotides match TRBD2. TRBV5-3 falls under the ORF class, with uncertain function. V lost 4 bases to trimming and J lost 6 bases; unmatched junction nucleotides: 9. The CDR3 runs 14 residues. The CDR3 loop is CARSIAPRGGEQYF. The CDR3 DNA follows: TGTGCCAGAAGCATCGCACCCCGGGGGGGCGAGCAGTACTTC.

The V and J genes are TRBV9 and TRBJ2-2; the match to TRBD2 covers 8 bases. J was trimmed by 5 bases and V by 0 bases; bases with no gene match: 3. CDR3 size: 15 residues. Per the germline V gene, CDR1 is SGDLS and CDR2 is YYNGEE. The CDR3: CASSVAGGVTGELFF. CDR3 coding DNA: TGTGCCAGCAGCGTAGCGGGGGGGGTTACCGGGGAGCTGTTTTTT.

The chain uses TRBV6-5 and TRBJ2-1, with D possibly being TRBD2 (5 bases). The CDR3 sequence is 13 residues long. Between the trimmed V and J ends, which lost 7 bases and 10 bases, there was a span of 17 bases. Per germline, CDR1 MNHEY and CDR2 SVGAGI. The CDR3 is CASTGLTYGEQFF. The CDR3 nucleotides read TGTGCCAGCACTGGACTCACCTATGGGGAGCAGTTCTTC.

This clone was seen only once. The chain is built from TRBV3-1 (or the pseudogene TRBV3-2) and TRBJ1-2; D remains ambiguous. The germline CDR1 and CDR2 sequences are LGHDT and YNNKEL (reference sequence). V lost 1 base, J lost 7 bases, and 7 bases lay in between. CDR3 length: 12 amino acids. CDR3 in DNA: TGTGCCAGCAGCCAAGGAGACACTGGCTACACCTTC. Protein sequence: CASSQGDTGYTF.

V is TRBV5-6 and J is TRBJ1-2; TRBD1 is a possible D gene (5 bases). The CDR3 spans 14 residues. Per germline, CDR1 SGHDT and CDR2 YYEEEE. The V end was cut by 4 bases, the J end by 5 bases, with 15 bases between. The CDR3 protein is CASSAPGTAYGYTF. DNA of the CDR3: TGTGCCAGCAGCGCACCGGGGACTGCATATGGCTACACCTTC.

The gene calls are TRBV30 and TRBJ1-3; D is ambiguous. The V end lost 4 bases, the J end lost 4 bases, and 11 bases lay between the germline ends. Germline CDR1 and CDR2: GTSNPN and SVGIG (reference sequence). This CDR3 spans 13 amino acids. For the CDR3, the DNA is TGTGCCTGGACGCGGGGTACGGGAAACACCATATATTTT. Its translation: CAWTRGTGNTIYF.

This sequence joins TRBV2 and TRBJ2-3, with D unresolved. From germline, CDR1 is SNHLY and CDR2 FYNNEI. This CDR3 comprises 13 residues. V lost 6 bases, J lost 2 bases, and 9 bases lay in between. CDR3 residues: CASSLRTTDTQYF. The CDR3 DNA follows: TGTGCCAGCAGCTTGAGAACCACAGATACGCAGTATTTT.